The 18 T cell receptor beta chains below were found in one sample sequenced in a study of immune evolution from preneoplasia to lung adenocarcinoma. The repertoire was sequenced with immunoSEQ multiplex PCR; TCRdb's copy has only in-frame clones and lacks some. The table has some 2,200 clones, around 75% seen once. Sequencing was done on a sample of FFPE minimally invasive lung adenocarcinoma tissue. These receptors originate from a person aged 55-80 years with lung adenocarcinoma.

The V call is TRBV6-1, the J call TRBJ2-7; no clear D. The CDR3 contains 12 residues. V was cut by 7 bases and J by 0 bases, with 7 bases left in between. Germline CDR1 MNHNS, CDR2 SASEGT. The CDR3 protein is CASNGDSYEQYF. The CDR3 nucleotides read TGTGCCAGCAATGGGGACTCCTACGAGCAGTACTTC.

The rearrangement joins TRBV11-2 to TRBJ2-3; the D gene is possibly TRBD1 (6 bases). V shed 0 bases and J shed 1 base, with 11 bases lying between them. CDR3 size: 16 residues. Germline lookup yields CDR1 SGHAT and CDR2 FQNNGV. CDR3 protein: CASSLDRGGGTDTQYF. DNA of the CDR3: TGTGCCAGCAGCTTAGATCGAGGGGGTGGCACAGATACGCAGTATTTT. Full variable domain (outside the CDR3, taken from reference TRBV11-2 and TRBJ2-3): EAGVAQSPRYKIIEKRQSVAFWCNPISGHATLYWYQQILGQGPKLLIQFQNNGVVDDSQLPKDRFSAERLKGVDSTLKIQPAKLEDSAVYLCASSLDRGGGTDTQYFGPGTRLTVL.

The chain links TRBV7-9 to TRBJ2-2, with D uncertain. The CDR3 loop spans 16 amino acids. Trimming took 2 bases from V and 3 from J, leaving 13 bases between them. From germline, CDR1 is SEHNR and CDR2 FQNEAQ (reference sequence). The CDR3 is CASSLPVGLDTGELFF. The CDR3 DNA reads as TGTGCCAGCAGCTTACCCGTGGGTCTGGACACCGGGGAGCTGTTTTTT.

The chain uses TRBV27 and TRBJ2-7; perhaps D is TRBD1 or TRBD2 (5 bases each). CDR3 length equals 14 residues. Germline CDR1 reads MNHEY; CDR2 reads SMNVEV (reference sequence). The ends were cut back, 4 bases at V and 2 bases at J, with 12 bases in the middle. The DNA for the CDR3 is TGTGCCAGCAGTTATCAGGGACCAACCTACGAGCAGTACTTC. This gives the protein CASSYQGPTYEQYF.

This clone was seen just once. The rearrangement links TRBV7-2 to TRBJ2-1; 9 bases are shared with TRBD1. The CDR3 runs 15 residues. The germline V gene has CDR1 SGHTA and CDR2 FQGNSA. The V segment lost 3 bases and the J segment 3 bases; nucleotides outside the gene matches: 3. DNA of the CDR3: TGTGCCAGCAGCTTGGGACAGGGCAACTACAATGAGCAGTTCTTC. Protein product: CASSLGQGNYNEQFF.

The CDR3 DNA sequence: TGTGCCAGCAGCTTGGATTGGGCGGATGAGCAGTTCTTC. Protein: CASSLDWADEQFF. This chain joins TRBV5-4 and TRBJ2-1; no clear D. V was trimmed by 0 bases and J by 8 bases, leaving 9 bases between them. Germline-derived CDR1 and CDR2 are SGHNT and YYREEE (reference sequence). The CDR3 totals 13 residues.

This clone has just a few counts. The chain is built from TRBV27 and TRBJ2-3; 7 bases map to TRBD2. With V trimmed by 2 bases and J by 0 bases, 5 bases remained unmatched. CDR1 MNHEY and CDR2 SMNVEV come from the germline V gene (reference sequence). CDR3 size: 16 residues. CDR3 sequence: CASSLNLGGSTDTQYF. CDR3 sequence (DNA): TGTGCCAGCAGTTTAAATTTGGGGGGGAGCACAGATACGCAGTATTTT.

This clone appeared a single time. The V gene is TRBV6-6, the J gene TRBJ2-5; no definite D call. The DNA end lines up better with TRBJ2-7; the J call may be wrong. The CDR3 sequence is 14 residues long. CDR1 is MNHNY, CDR2 SVGAGI, per germline (reference sequence). The CDR3 DNA reads as TGTGCCAGCAGCGACGGAAGAGGCACCTACGAGCAGTACTTC. Its protein product is CASSDGRGTYEQYF.

This clone showed up just once. The chain links TRBV5-1 to TRBJ1-6, with TRBD1 matching 9 bases. The junction had 10 bases not matched to a gene; V was cut back by 5 bases and J by 7 bases. This CDR3 spans 16 amino acids. Germline V gives CDR1 SGHRS, CDR2 YFSETQ. The CDR3 DNA reads TGCGCCAGCAGAGACTCCGGGACAGGGTCAAATTCACCCCTCCACTTT. It is translated as CASRDSGTGSNSPLHF.

V gene TRBV7-8 combines with J gene TRBJ1-1; no reliable D call. V gave up 5 bases and J gave up 5 bases, with 12 bases separating them. This CDR3 has 13 residues. Germline assignment: CDR1 SGHVS and CDR2 FQNEAQ. CDR3 DNA: TGTGCCAGCAGCACACTGGGATTTACTGAAGCTTTCTTT. This gives the protein CASSTLGFTEAFF.

The chain combines TRBV30 with TRBJ1-4; TRBD1 matches at 8 bases. CDR1 is GTSNPN and CDR2 is SVGIG in the germline V gene (reference sequence). J lost 8 bases, V lost 4 bases, and 9 bases had no gene match. This CDR3 spans 14 amino acids. The CDR3 bases are TGTGCCTGGAACCGACAGGGGCCCTCCGAAAAACTGTTTTTT. This encodes CAWNRQGPSEKLFF.

The sample holds one count of this clone. V and J are TRBV9 and TRBJ1-4; D not certain. Germline V gives CDR1 SGDLS, CDR2 YYNGEE. CDR3 length: 12 amino acids. Trimming cost V 1 base and J 11 bases, with 9 bases left between them. In nucleotides, the CDR3 is TGTGCCAGCAGCGTAAGCGGTGGGAAACTGTTTTTT. This sequence encodes CASSVSGGKLFF.

This clone occurred a few times. V is TRBV6-6 and J is TRBJ1-5; D unresolved. V lost 6 bases, J lost 4 bases, and 10 bases lay in between. CDR3 length equals 13 residues. CDR1 and CDR2 from the germline V gene are MNHNY and SVGAGI (reference sequence). CDR3 in DNA: TGTGCCAGCAGGACGGTCGGGAATCAGCCCCAGCATTTT. Its translation: CASRTVGNQPQHF.

The CDR3 reads CASSLASETQYF. The DNA for the CDR3 is TGCGCCAGCAGCTTGGCCAGTGAGACCCAGTACTTC. This rearrangement joins TRBV5-1 to TRBJ2-5; D uncertain. The V and J ends lost 0 bases and 5 bases respectively, with 5 bases between them. Germline assignment: CDR1 SGHRS and CDR2 YFSETQ. This CDR3 contains 12 residues.

J is TRBJ2-3 and V is TRBV15; D remains ambiguous. The CDR3 length is 14 residues. CDR1 and CDR2 (germline): LNHNV, YYDKDF (reference sequence). V was clipped by 1 base and J by 0 bases, with 5 bases between them. The CDR3 sequence: CATSRVTSTDTQYF. The CDR3 nucleotides read TGTGCCACCAGCAGAGTAACTAGCACAGATACGCAGTATTTT. The variable domain in full, completed from reference TRBV15 and TRBJ2-3, reads DAMVIQNPRYQVTQFGKPVTLSCSQTLNHNVMYWYQQKSSQAPKLLFHYYDKDFNNEADTPDNFQSRRPNTSFCFLDIRSPGLGDTAMYLCATSRVTSTDTQYFGPGTRLTVL.

This clone was seen a single time. The chain combines TRBV11-2 with TRBJ1-1; D may be TRBD1 (6 bases). CDR3 length: 13 amino acids. Trimming removed 1 base from V and 10 bases from J, with 13 bases in between. Germline loops: CDR1 SGHAT, CDR2 FQNNGV. CDR3 region: CASSLGGLLGAFF. The CDR3 region has the DNA TGTGCCAGCAGCTTAGGGGGGCTTCTCGGAGCTTTCTTT. Full variable domain (rest looked up from reference TRBV11-2 and TRBJ1-1): EAGVAQSPRYKIIEKRQSVAFWCNPISGHATLYWYQQILGQGPKLLIQFQNNGVVDDSQLPKDRFSAERLKGVDSTLKIQPAKLEDSAVYLCASSLGGLLGAFFGQGTRLTVV.

The J gene is TRBJ2-5, the V gene TRBV28; D is possibly TRBD1 (5 bases). The assigned J gene may be wrong: the sequence end matches TRBJ2-7 better. Germline V gene sequence: CDR1 MDHEN, CDR2 SYDVKM. This CDR3 contains 16 residues. The CDR3 bases are TGTGCCAGCAGTTTATCATGGGGCGTTGGCAGGGACGAGCAGTACTTC. This sequence encodes CASSLSWGVGRDEQYF.

J is TRBJ2-7 and V is TRBV6-6, with 10 positions matching TRBD1. Germline values: CDR1 MNHNY, CDR2 SVGAGI (reference sequence). CDR3 length: 14 amino acids. V trimming: 8 bases; J trimming: 3 bases; junction bases outside the gene matches: 7. The CDR3 DNA sequence: TGTGCCAGCGAGTTCGGGGACAGGGGCTACGAGCAGTACTTC. It translates to CASEFGDRGYEQYF.